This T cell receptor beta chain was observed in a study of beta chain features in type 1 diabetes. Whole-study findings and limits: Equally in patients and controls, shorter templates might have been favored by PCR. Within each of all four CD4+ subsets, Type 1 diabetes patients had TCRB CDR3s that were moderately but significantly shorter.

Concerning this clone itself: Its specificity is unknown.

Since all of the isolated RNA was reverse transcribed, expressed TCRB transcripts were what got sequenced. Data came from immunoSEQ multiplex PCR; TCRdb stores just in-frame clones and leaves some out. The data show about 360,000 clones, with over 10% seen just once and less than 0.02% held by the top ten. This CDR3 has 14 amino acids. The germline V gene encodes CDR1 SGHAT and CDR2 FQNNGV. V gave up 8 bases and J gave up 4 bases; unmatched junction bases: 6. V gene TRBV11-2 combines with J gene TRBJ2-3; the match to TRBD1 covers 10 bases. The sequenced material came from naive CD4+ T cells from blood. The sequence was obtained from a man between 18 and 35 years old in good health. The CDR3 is CASGWGQGSDTQYF. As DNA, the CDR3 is TGTGCCAGCGGGTGGGGACAGGGGTCAGATACGCAGTATTTT.